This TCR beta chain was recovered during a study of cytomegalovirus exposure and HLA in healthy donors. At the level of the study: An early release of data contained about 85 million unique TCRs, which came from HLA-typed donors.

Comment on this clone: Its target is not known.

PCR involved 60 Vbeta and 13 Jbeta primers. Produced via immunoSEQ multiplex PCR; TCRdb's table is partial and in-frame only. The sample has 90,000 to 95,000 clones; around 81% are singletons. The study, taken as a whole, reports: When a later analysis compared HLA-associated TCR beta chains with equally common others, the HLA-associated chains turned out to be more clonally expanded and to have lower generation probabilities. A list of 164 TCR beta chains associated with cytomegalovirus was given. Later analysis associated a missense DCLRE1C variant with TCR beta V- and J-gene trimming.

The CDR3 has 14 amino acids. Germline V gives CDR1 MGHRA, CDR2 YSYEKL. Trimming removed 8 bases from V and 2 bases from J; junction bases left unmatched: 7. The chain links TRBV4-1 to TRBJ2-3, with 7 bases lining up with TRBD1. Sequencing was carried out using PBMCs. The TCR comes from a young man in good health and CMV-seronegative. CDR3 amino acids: CASSETGNTDTQYF. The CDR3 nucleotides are TGCGCCAGCTCGGAGACAGGGAACACAGATACGCAGTATTTT.